Listed below are T cell receptor beta chains from one sample, sequenced in a study of PD-1 blockade in classical Hodgkin lymphoma. Produced via immunoSEQ multiplex PCR; TCRdb's table is partial and in-frame only. The repertoire holds around 16,000 clones, with roughly 86% as singletons. Sequences were obtained from CD4+ T cells from blood. The receptors come from a human donor with classical Hodgkin lymphoma. Both conserved end residues are part of each CDR3. The D gene is left open where the match is weak. The size entry is marked missing in some rows and otherwise reads once, few, many or a size class.

D gene,V gene,J gene,clone size,CDR3 protein,CDR3 DNA
-,TRBV9,TRBJ2-5,-,CASSVAGGQETQYF,TGTGCCAGCAGCGTAGCTGGGGGACAAGAGACCCAGTACTTC
-,TRBV27,TRBJ1-5,-,CASSLYGRQPQHF,TGTGCCAGCAGTTTATATGGTAGGCAGCCCCAGCATTTT
-,TRBV12-1,TRBJ2-2,-,CASSFPGLADNTGELFF,TGTGCCAGCAGCTTTCCGGGGCTAGCCGACAACACCGGGGAGCTGTTTTTT
-,TRBV7-2,TRBJ2-7,few,CASSLVLGSYEQYF,TGTGCCAGCAGCTTAGTTCTCGGTTCCTACGAGCAGTACTTC
-,TRBV6-6,TRBJ1-2,-,CASSAEGVGYGYTF,TGTGCCAGCAGTGCCGAGGGTGTCGGCTATGGCTACACCTTC
-,TRBV4-3,TRBJ1-4,-,CASSQYFPGRTNEKLFF,TGCGCCAGCAGTCAATATTTCCCGGGCCGAACTAATGAAAAACTGTTTTTT
TRBD1,TRBV2,TRBJ2-7,-,CASSTGTGLTYEQYF,TGTGCCAGCAGCACCGGGACAGGCCTCACCTACGAGCAGTACTTC
-,TRBV27,TRBJ2-1,-,CASSSKGPSSYNEQFF,TGTGCCAGCAGTTCAAAAGGGCCGAGCTCCTACAATGAGCAGTTCTTC
TRBD1,TRBV7-9,TRBJ2-6,-,CASSSTTGDGANVLTF,TGTGCCAGCAGCTCAACAACAGGGGATGGGGCCAACGTCCTGACTTTC
TRBD2,TRBV4-3,TRBJ2-1,-,CASSLAGVAGKQFF,TGCGCCAGCAGCCTCGCTGGGGTAGCGGGAAAGCAGTTCTTC
-,TRBV2,TRBJ1-2,-,CASSDGFVNGGYTF,TGTGCCAGCAGTGATGGGTTCGTGAATGGGGGCTACACCTTC
-,TRBV2,TRBJ2-3,-,CAPAGDPTDTQYF,TGTGCCCCCGCAGGGGATCCCACAGATACGCAGTATTTT
-,TRBV7-2,TRBJ1-6,-,CASSTGRAVSPLHF,TGTGCCAGCAGTACAGGACGCGCGGTTTCACCCCTCCACTTT
-,TRBV5-8,TRBJ2-3,-,CASSLTSGGSDTQYF,TGTGCCAGCAGCTTGACTTCCGGGGGATCAGATACGCAGTATTTT
TRBD1,TRBV19,TRBJ1-4,few,CASSSLSGGNEKLFF,TGTGCCAGTAGTAGCCTATCAGGGGGGAATGAAAAACTGTTTTTT
-,TRBV7-2,TRBJ2-7,-,CASSPTRDTRSYEQYF,TGTGCCAGCAGCCCTACCCGGGACACGCGCTCCTACGAGCAGTACTTC
-,TRBV4-3,TRBJ1-2,few,CASSQDQQAFSGYTF,TGCGCCAGCAGCCAAGATCAACAGGCTTTCTCTGGCTACACCTTC
TRBD1,TRBV28,TRBJ1-2,-,CAIYTRDRGNGYTF,TGTGCCATCTATACCCGGGACAGGGGTAATGGCTACACCTTC
-,TRBV11-3,TRBJ1-1,few,CASSLGRGNTEAFF,TGTGCCAGCAGCTTGGGTCGGGGGAACACTGAAGCTTTCTTT
-,TRBV30,TRBJ2-5,-,CAWGAGDLRAQYF,TGTGCCTGGGGGGCTGGGGATCTGCGCGCCCAGTACTTC
-,TRBV9,TRBJ2-3,once,CASSAGTGTSTDTQYF,TGTGCCAGCAGCGCCGGGACGGGGACTAGCACAGATACGCAGTATTTT
TRBD1,TRBV19,TRBJ1-6,-,CASSQGQGNSPLHF,TGTGCCAGTTCCCAAGGACAGGGGAATTCACCCCTCCACTTT
-,TRBV7-9,TRBJ1-1,-,CASTLTTNTEAFF,TGTGCCAGCACCCTTACAACAAACACTGAAGCTTTCTTT
-,TRBV18,TRBJ2-7,-,CASSKGGTMGSYEQYF,TGTGCCAGCTCAAAAGGTGGGACGATGGGCTCCTACGAGCAGTACTTC
-,TRBV7-2,TRBJ2-5,-,CASSWERRTQYF,TGTGCCAGCAGCTGGGAGCGGCGGACCCAGTACTTC
-,TRBV5-6,TRBJ2-7,-,CASSLYGGIDEQYF,TGTGCCAGCAGCCTATACGGGGGTATCGACGAGCAGTACTTC
-,TRBV28,TRBJ2-5,-,CASSLPQGRRQTQYF,TGTGCCAGCAGTTTACCACAGGGGAGGAGGCAGACCCAGTACTTC
TRBD1,TRBV19,TRBJ1-1,-,CASSRGTGGFLNTEAFF,TGTGCCAGTAGTAGGGGGACAGGGGGTTTCTTGAACACTGAAGCTTTCTTT
-,TRBV29-1,TRBJ2-2,few,CSVDSRQTGELFF,TGCAGCGTCGATTCCAGACAGACCGGGGAGCTGTTTTTT
TRBD1,TRBV10-1,TRBJ2-7,-,CASRLLRDRVDEQYF,TGCGCCAGCCGACTCCTGCGGGACAGGGTCGACGAGCAGTACTTC
-,TRBV7-9,TRBJ1-2,few,CASSLVGNYGYTF,TGTGCCAGCAGCTTAGTGGGAAACTATGGCTACACCTTC